The text below deals with one TCR beta chain. This entry comes from a study of blood T cell repertoires in COVID-19. Study-wide background: Both acute and convalescent COVID-19 samples were obtained from the United States, Italy and Spain.

Losses at the gene ends were 4 bases for V and 8 bases for J; bases not matched to a gene: 7. Germline V lookup: CDR1 LGHDT, CDR2 YNNKEL (reference sequence). The length of the CDR3 is 13 residues. Here immunoSEQ multiplex PCR was the method, and the copy in TCRdb shows in-frame clones only, minus some. The sample contains 300,000 to 400,000 clones, about 87% of which appear only once. This sequence originates from a woman aged 25 to 39 with COVID-19, enrolled during active disease. The chain carries TRBV3-1 (or the pseudogene TRBV3-2) and TRBJ1-2, with 7 bases fitting TRBD1. What was sequenced was peripheral blood. DNA of the CDR3: TGTGCCAGCAGCCTTGATACAGGGGTGGGCTACACCTTC. Encoded protein: CASSLDTGVGYTF.